The 18 T cell receptor beta chains presented below share a single source sample, sequenced in a study of CD8+ T cells in alopecia areata. Extracted RNA was reverse transcribed, and the resulting cDNA served as sequencing template. Here immunoSEQ multiplex PCR was the method, and the copy in TCRdb shows in-frame clones only, minus some. The table lists 200,000 to 250,000 clones, less than 65% of them singletons. The sample's treatment: oral pan-JAK inhibitor, 5-10 mg twice daily. The input for sequencing was CD4+ T cells sorted from blood, taken at week 4, from a patient treated with tofacitinib. The source is a human donor with alopecia areata.

J is TRBJ1-1 and V is TRBV5-1; D is ambiguous. There are 14 residues in the CDR3. V lost 0 bases and J 1 base, leaving 7 bases between the germline ends. Germline lookup yields CDR1 SGHRS and CDR2 YFSETQ. The CDR3 loop reads CASSLGRRNTEAFF. The CDR3 region has the DNA TGCGCCAGCAGCTTGGGAAGGCGGAACACTGAAGCTTTCTTT.

This clone was picked up one time. This chain joins TRBV15 and TRBJ1-1; unclear D gene. CDR3 size: 13 residues. V lost 0 bases to trimming and J lost 5 bases, with 7 bases between them. CDR1 is LNHNV, CDR2 YYDKDF, per germline (reference sequence). The CDR3: CATSRDWVTEAFF. CDR3 sequence (DNA): TGTGCCACCAGCAGAGATTGGGTTACTGAAGCTTTCTTT.

This chain joins TRBV6-6 and TRBJ1-1; D gene unclear. V was shortened by 2 bases and J by 1 base, with 5 bases between the two germline ends. Per germline, CDR1 MNHNY and CDR2 SVGAGI (reference sequence). The CDR3 length is 13 residues. CDR3 nucleotides: TGTGCCAGCAGTTACACCCAGAACACTGAAGCTTTCTTT. It encodes CASSYTQNTEAFF.

This chain uses TRBV5-1 with TRBJ2-7, with 7 bases matching TRBD2. This CDR3 comprises 15 residues. Germline V gene lookup returns CDR1 SGHRS and CDR2 YFSETQ. J gave up 6 bases and V 0 bases, and 9 bases lay outside the gene matches. CDR3 bases: TGCGCCAGCAGCTTGGCACTGGACGGGGGGAGCGAGCAGTACTTC. Encoded protein: CASSLALDGGSEQYF. Filled out from reference TRBV5-1 and TRBJ2-7, the complete variable domain reads KAGVTQTPRYLIKTRGQQVTLSCSPISGHRSVSWYQQTPGQGLQFLFEYFSETQRNKGNFPGRFSGRQFSNSRSEMNVSTLELGDSALYLCASSLALDGGSEQYFGPGTRLTVT.

The chain carries TRBV18 and TRBJ2-2; TRBD1 matches at 9 bases. Trimming took 3 bases from V and 5 from J; bases not matched to a gene: 1. Looked up from germline, CDR1 is KGHSH and CDR2 is LQKENI. The CDR3 length is 14 residues. As DNA, the CDR3 is TGTGCCAGCTCACCTGGACAGGGGACCGGGGAGCTGTTTTTT. Protein: CASSPGQGTGELFF.

This rearrangement joins TRBV5-4 to TRBJ2-5; the D gene could be TRBD1 or TRBD2 (6 bases each). CDR1 is SGHNT and CDR2 is YYREEE in the germline V gene (reference sequence). The germline V and J ends were trimmed by 4 bases and 5 bases, with 18 bases remaining between them. This CDR3 is built from 15 residues. The CDR3 here is CASSVDRQAGETQYF. CDR3 coding DNA: TGTGCCAGCAGCGTCGATAGACAGGCGGGGGAGACCCAGTACTTC.

V gene TRBV10-3 combines with J gene TRBJ1-1; D gene unclear. V lost 0 bases and J 9 bases, leaving 14 bases between the germline ends. CDR1 is ENHRY and CDR2 is SYGVKD in the germline V gene. The CDR3 has 14 amino acids. CDR3 nucleotide sequence: TGTGCCATCAGTGAGTCGGCTGAACTGCTACAAGCTTTCTTT. Translation gives CAISESAELLQAFF.

The chain recombines TRBV2 with TRBJ1-3; tentative D call: TRBD1 (6 bases). The germline gives CDR1 SNHLY, CDR2 FYNNEI. The CDR3 consists of 15 residues. Deletions cut 5 bases from V and 0 bases from J, with 11 bases between. The CDR3 region is CASSQQGSSGNTIYF. In nucleotides, the CDR3 is TGTGCCAGCAGTCAACAGGGTAGCTCTGGAAACACCATATATTTT.

V usage is TRBV7-9 and J usage is TRBJ2-5; 7 bases map to TRBD2. Trimming took 5 bases from V and 9 from J; bases not matched to a gene: 6. CDR3 length: 12 amino acids. CDR1 and CDR2 from the germline V gene are SEHNR and FQNEAQ (reference sequence). CDR3 in amino acids: CASSEVGGSQYF. DNA of the CDR3: TGTGCCAGCAGCGAGGTCGGGGGGTCCCAGTACTTC.

This clone was detected a few times. The V call is TRBV15, the J call TRBJ2-5; a possible D gene is TRBD2 (6 bases). Germline loops: CDR1 LNHNV, CDR2 YYDKDF (reference sequence). Trimming pared 4 bases from V and 1 base from J, leaving 16 bases between. This CDR3 region has 16 residues. CDR3 coding DNA: TGTGCCACCAGCAATCGCAAGGGACTGCCCCAAGAGACCCAGTACTTC. This sequence encodes CATSNRKGLPQETQYF.

The chain carries TRBV29-1 and TRBJ2-1; D assignment may be TRBD1 or TRBD2 (7 bases each). This CDR3 is built from 13 residues. V was pared by 7 bases and J by 7 bases, with 17 bases between. CDR1 SQVTM and CDR2 ANQGSEA come from the germline V gene. The chain's CDR3 is CSAGGTVVNEQFF. CDR3 DNA sequence: TGCAGCGCCGGGGGGACAGTCGTTAATGAGCAGTTCTTC.

V and J are TRBV10-3 and TRBJ2-7; D call uncertain. CDR1 ENHRY and CDR2 SYGVKD come from the germline V gene. V shed 2 bases and J shed 0 bases, with 5 bases lying between them. This CDR3 region has 13 residues. The CDR3 loop reads CAISEGYSYEQYF. For the CDR3, the DNA is TGTGCCATCAGTGAGGGGTACTCCTACGAGCAGTACTTC.

J is TRBJ2-7 and V is TRBV18, with D uncertain. The V and J ends lost 4 bases and 6 bases respectively, with 7 bases between them. The CDR3 covers 11 residues. Germline V CDR1 and CDR2: KGHSH, LQKENI. The CDR3 nucleotides read TGTGCCAGCTCACTTGATATCGAGCAGTACTTC. Translation gives CASSLDIEQYF. Full variable domain (remainder filled in from reference TRBV18 and TRBJ2-7): NAGVMQNPRHLVRRRGQEARLRCSPMKGHSHVYWYRQLPEEGLKFMVYLQKENIIDESGMPKERFSAEFPKEGPSILRIQQVVRGDSAAYFCASSLDIEQYFGPGTRLTVT.

This chain joins TRBV6-5 and TRBJ1-2; D is unclear. V gave up 2 bases and J gave up 3 bases, with 16 bases separating them. Germline V gene data show CDR1 as MNHEY and CDR2 as SVGAGI. The CDR3 is 16 amino acids. CDR3 amino acids: CASSYANAGEDYGYTF. CDR3 in DNA: TGTGCCAGCAGTTACGCAAACGCCGGGGAGGACTATGGCTACACCTTC.

V is TRBV15 and J is TRBJ2-5, with D possibly matching TRBD2 (6 bases). The V end was cut by 1 base, the J end by 5 bases, with 11 bases between. Germline V gene lookup returns CDR1 LNHNV and CDR2 YYDKDF (reference sequence). The CDR3 loop spans 14 amino acids. The CDR3 DNA reads TGTGCCACCAGCAGAGCCGGAGGGGCCGAGACCCAGTACTTC. It yields the protein CATSRAGGAETQYF.

This clone was counted a few times. The rearrangement uses TRBV4-3 and TRBJ2-7, with no clear D. CDR1 is LGHNA and CDR2 is YSLEER in the germline V gene. The germline V and J ends were trimmed by 3 bases and 0 bases, with 9 bases remaining between them. This CDR3 is built from 14 residues. CDR3: CASSQGWSSYEQYF. Here the CDR3 DNA reads TGCGCCAGCAGCCAGGGATGGAGCTCCTACGAGCAGTACTTC.

The chain employs TRBV4-2 and TRBJ1-2; D is possibly TRBD1 (5 bases). Germline V gene sequence: CDR1 LGHNA, CDR2 YNFKEQ. There are 16 residues in the CDR3. V lost 4 bases and J 8 bases, leaving 23 bases between the germline ends. CDR3 bases: TGTGCCAGCAGCCCGATACCGGGACCCTTCATTCCGGGCTACACCTTC. This translates into CASSPIPGPFIPGYTF.

The chain combines TRBV2 with TRBJ2-2; D is perhaps TRBD2 (6 bases). The CDR3 is made up of 13 amino acids. Trimming cost V 6 bases and J 6 bases, with 11 bases left between them. Germline V gives CDR1 SNHLY, CDR2 FYNNEI. The DNA for the CDR3 is TGTGCCAGCAGCGGGGGTTTTCCCGGGGAGCTGTTTTTT. It is translated as CASSGGFPGELFF.